The T cell receptor beta chain under discussion was sequenced for a study of Ad26.COV2.S vaccination and SARS-CoV-2 variants. Notes on the study in general: Placebo and vaccine recipients had non-spike TCR breadth that was similar. Post-vaccination breadth of spike-specific CD8+ and CD4+ T cell responses was reportedly substantial.

The repertoire was sequenced with immunoSEQ multiplex PCR; TCRdb's copy has only in-frame clones and lacks some. The data show 300,000 to 350,000 clones, 86% seen once. The CDR3 sequence is 13 residues long. The J segment lost 2 bases and the V segment lost 6 bases, leaving 6 bases of the junction unmatched. Germline V gene data show CDR1 as SQVTM and CDR2 as ANQGSEA. Documented treatment: roughly 18 received Ad26.COV2.S at low or high dose, single or two shots; 5 received placebo; per-sample allocation not given. Day 63 after the first vaccine or placebo injection was the time point for sampling. At a Boston site, the person donating was an adult of 18-55 years. Built on an Ad26 vector, the vaccine expressed Wuhan-strain SARS-CoV-2 spike. A note on this clone: Its antigen is unidentified.

The specimen was peripheral blood, collected in a trial of Ad26.COV2.S vaccine versus placebo. The receptor was derived from a person aged 18 to 59 who received the Ad26.COV2.S COVID-19 vaccine or a placebo. This sequence joins TRBV29-1 and TRBJ2-5, with TRBD1 matching over 7 bases. CDR3 coding DNA: TGCAGCGTGGGCCGGGACAGACAAGAGACCCAGTACTTC. It codes for CSVGRDRQETQYF.